The clone carrying this T cell receptor beta chain was observed at least ten times. These data originate in a study of human T cells and chemical hapten exposure. Study summary: Sensitization was performed using 2% DPC on an approximately 2 cm by approximately 2 cm upper inner arm skin site. Chiefly female patients presented with alopecia areata, totalis or universalis.

Time point given: pre-sensitization, week 0. Treatment described: therapeutic diphenylcyclopropenone sensitization with weekly scalp DPC. Blood collection happened ahead of applying each patch test. Individual cDNA molecules in this library carried unique molecular identifiers. One entry per CDR3 protein, called by TCRdb with MiXCR from the RACE reads. The data hold over 300,000 distinct CDR3 sequences, with approximately 5% observed a single time. The V segment lost 3 bases and the J segment 1 base; nucleotides outside the gene matches: 2. The CDR3 contains 14 residues. Germline values: CDR1 DFQATT, CDR2 SNEGSKA (reference sequence).

The rearrangement links TRBV20-1 to TRBJ2-7; 11 bases agree with TRBD2. The receptor's source is a woman in her forties or fifties with alopecia areata. Some clones in this sample may be carry-over from other donors' samples. Here the sequenced sample was whole blood, taken in connection with sensitization to the hapten diphenylcyclopropenone (DPC). The CDR3 loop reads CSARGTSGSYEQYF. CDR3 in DNA: TGCAGTGCTAGGGGGACTAGCGGATCCTACGAGCAGTACTTC.